This entry describes one TCR beta chain. Its antigen remains unidentified. These data originate in a study of PD-1 blockade in classical Hodgkin lymphoma. Study-level findings and limits: The study found that TCR diversity rose significantly by C4D1 in CD4+ but not CD8+ cells. Repertoires differed for reasons still undefined, possibly disease activity or prior therapy.

TCRdb keeps only in-frame clones here, not all; method: immunoSEQ multiplex PCR. The sample lists roughly 22,000 clones; roughly 72% were seen once. This CDR3 contains 13 residues. The J segment lost 6 bases and the V segment lost 5 bases, leaving 6 bases of the junction unmatched. Germline CDR1 reads MNHNY; CDR2 reads SVGAGI (reference sequence). Every single patient, without exception, relapsed after autologous stem cell transplantation, and brentuximab vedotin exposure varied. Progressive disease, partial response or complete response was each patient's best response. This chain uses TRBV6-6 with TRBJ2-7, with 8 nucleotides matching TRBD1. The input for sequencing was peripheral blood mononuclear cells (PBMCs), taken at baseline. This receptor was identified in a human donor with classical Hodgkin lymphoma. CDR3 bases: TGTGCCAGCAGTACAGACAGGGGTAGCGAGCAGTACTTC. Protein: CASSTDRGSEQYF.